The clone carrying this T cell receptor (beta chain) has more than one count but fewer than ten. What it binds is not known. The data were taken from a study of beta chain features in type 1 diabetes. Study-wide findings and caveats: For Type 1 diabetes patients, all four CD4+ subsets carried TCRB CDR3s that were moderately but significantly shorter.

The whole isolated RNA underwent reverse transcription, so sequencing captured expressed TCRB transcripts. The data were produced by immunoSEQ multiplex PCR, yet TCRdb's version contains in-frame clones alone and is incomplete. The table records around 180,000 clones, around 8% of them present only once. The germline V gene has CDR1 MDHEN and CDR2 SYDVKM. Trimming took off 4 bases at V and 3 bases at J, with 19 bases between the two ends. This CDR3 contains 18 residues. V gene TRBV28 combines with J gene TRBJ2-6, with a tentative D call TRBD1 (6 bases). The specimen was central memory CD4+ T cells from blood. The receptor was isolated from a woman between 40 and 55 years old with type 1 diabetes. Here the CDR3 DNA reads TGTGCCAGCAGTTCGGGACAAGGCTTTCCCCGTGGGGCCAACGTCCTGACTTTC. It is translated as CASSSGQGFPRGANVLTF.